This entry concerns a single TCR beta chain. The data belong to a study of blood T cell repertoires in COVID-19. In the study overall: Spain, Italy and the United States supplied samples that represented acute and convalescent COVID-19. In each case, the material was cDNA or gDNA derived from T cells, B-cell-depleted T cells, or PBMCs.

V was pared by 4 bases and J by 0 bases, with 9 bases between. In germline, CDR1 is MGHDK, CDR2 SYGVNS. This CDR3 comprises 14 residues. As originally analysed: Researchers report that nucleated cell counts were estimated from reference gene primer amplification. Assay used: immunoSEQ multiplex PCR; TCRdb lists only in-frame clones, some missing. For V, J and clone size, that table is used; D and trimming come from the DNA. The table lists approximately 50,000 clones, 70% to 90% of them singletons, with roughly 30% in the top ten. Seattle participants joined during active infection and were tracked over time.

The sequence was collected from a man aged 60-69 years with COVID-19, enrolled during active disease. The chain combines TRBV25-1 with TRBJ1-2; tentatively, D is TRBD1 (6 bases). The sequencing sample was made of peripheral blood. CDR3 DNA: TGTGCCAGCAGTGGGACAGTTACTAACTATGGCTACACCTTC. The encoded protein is CASSGTVTNYGYTF.